This T cell receptor (beta chain) was obtained from a study of blood T cell repertoires in COVID-19. In the study overall: T cells, B-cell-depleted T cells, or PBMCs provided the cDNA or gDNA that served as material.

Recruited during active infection, patients (from Seattle) were subsequently followed longitudinally. Original processing notes: Estimation of nucleated cell counts relied on the amplification of reference gene primers. Data came from immunoSEQ multiplex PCR; TCRdb stores just in-frame clones and leaves some out. From that table come the V and J calls and clone size; the DNA was used to work out D and trimming. The sample lists over 150,000 clones, approximately 85% occurring once. The receptor was derived from a woman aged 55-70 years with COVID-19, enrolled during active disease. What was sequenced was peripheral blood.

In DNA, the CDR3 is TGCGCCAGCAGCCAAACGTCGGGAAGCTCCTACAATGAGCAGTTCTTC. Translating gives CASSQTSGSSYNEQFF. The chain links TRBV5-1 to TRBJ2-1; D perhaps matches TRBD2 (5 bases). Trimming left V 4 bases short and J 0 bases short, with 14 bases between. The CDR3 totals 16 residues. From germline, CDR1 is SGHRS and CDR2 YFSETQ.